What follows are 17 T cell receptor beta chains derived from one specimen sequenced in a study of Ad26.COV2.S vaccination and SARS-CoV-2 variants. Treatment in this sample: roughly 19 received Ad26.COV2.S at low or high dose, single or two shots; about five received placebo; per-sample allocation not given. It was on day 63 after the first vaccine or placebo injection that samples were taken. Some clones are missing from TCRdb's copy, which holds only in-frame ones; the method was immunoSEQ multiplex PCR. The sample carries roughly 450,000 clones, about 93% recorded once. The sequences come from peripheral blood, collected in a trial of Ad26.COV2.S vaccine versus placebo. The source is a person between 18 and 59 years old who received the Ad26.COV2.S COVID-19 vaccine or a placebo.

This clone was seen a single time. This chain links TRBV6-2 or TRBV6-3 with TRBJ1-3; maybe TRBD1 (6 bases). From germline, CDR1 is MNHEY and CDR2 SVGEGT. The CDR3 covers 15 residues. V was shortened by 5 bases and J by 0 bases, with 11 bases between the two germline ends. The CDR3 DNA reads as TGTGCCAGCAGTGACACAGGGATCTCTGGAAACACCATATATTTT. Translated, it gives CASSDTGISGNTIYF.

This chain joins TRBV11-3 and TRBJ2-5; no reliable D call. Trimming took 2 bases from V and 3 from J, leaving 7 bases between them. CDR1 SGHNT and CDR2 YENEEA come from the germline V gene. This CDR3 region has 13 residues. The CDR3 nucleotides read TGTGCCAGCAGCTTATCGTGGGAAGAGACCCAGTACTTC. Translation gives CASSLSWEETQYF.

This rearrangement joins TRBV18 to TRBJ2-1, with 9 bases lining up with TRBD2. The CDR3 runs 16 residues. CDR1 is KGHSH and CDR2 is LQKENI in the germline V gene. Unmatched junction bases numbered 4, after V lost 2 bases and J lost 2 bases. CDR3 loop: CASSPSSSGAYNEQFF. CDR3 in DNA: TGTGCCAGCTCACCAAGTTCTAGCGGGGCCTACAATGAGCAGTTCTTC.

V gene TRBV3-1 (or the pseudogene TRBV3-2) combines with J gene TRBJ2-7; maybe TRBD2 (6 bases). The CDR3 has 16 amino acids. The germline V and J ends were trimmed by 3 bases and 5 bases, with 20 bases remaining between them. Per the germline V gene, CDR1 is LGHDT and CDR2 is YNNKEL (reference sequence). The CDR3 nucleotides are TGTGCCAGCAGCCACCCTAGCGAGTTTTGCGCCCACGAGCAGTACTTC. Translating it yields CASSHPSEFCAHEQYF.

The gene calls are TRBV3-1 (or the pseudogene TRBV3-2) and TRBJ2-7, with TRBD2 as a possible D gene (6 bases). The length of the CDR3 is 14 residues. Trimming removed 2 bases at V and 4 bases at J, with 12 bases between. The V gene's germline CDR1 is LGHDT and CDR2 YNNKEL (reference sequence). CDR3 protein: CASSQRPGGYEQYF. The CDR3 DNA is TGTGCCAGCAGCCAAAGACCCGGGGGATACGAGCAGTACTTC.

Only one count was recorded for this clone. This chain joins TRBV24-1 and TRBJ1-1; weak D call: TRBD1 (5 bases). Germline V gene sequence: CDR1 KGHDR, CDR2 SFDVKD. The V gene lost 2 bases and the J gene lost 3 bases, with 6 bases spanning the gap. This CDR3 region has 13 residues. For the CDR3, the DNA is TGTGCCACCAGTGATTCCAGGGACACTGAAGCTTTCTTT. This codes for CATSDSRDTEAFF.

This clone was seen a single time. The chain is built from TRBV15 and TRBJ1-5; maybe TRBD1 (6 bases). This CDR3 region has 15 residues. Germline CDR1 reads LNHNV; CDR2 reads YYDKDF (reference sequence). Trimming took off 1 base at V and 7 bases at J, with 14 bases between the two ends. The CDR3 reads CATSRGAGGMQPQHF. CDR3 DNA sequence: TGTGCCACCAGCAGAGGTGCGGGGGGCATGCAGCCCCAGCATTTT.

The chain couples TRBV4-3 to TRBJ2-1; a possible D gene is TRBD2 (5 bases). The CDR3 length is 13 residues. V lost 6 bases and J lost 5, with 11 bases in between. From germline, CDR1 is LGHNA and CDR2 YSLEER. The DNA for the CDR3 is TGCGCCAGCAGTCCCGGGAATGACAATGAGCAGTTCTTC. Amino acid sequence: CASSPGNDNEQFF.

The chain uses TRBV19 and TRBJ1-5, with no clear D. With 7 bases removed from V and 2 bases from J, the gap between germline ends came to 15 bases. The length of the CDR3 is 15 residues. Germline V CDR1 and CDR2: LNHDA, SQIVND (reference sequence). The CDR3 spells CASTTSSRGNQPQHF. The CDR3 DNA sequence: TGTGCCAGTACGACGTCATCTAGGGGCAATCAGCCCCAGCATTTT.

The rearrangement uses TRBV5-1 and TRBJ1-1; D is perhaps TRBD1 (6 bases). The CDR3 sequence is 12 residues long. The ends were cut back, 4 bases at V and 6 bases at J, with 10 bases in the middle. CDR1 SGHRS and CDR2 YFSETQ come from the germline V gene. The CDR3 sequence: CASSIGTPEAFF. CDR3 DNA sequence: TGCGCCAGCAGCATTGGGACACCTGAAGCTTTCTTT.

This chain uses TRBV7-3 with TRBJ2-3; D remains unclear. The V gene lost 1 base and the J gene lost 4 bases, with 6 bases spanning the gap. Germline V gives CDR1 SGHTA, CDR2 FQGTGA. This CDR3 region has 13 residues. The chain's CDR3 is CASSLKVADTQYF. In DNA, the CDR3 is TGTGCCAGCAGCTTAAAGGTGGCAGATACGCAGTATTTT.

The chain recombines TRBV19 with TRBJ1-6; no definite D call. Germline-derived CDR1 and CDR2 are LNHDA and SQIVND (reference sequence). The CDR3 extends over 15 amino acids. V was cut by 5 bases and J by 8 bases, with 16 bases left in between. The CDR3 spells CASSYTTLPDSPLHF. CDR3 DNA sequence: TGTGCCAGTAGTTATACAACGTTGCCAGATTCACCCCTCCACTTT.

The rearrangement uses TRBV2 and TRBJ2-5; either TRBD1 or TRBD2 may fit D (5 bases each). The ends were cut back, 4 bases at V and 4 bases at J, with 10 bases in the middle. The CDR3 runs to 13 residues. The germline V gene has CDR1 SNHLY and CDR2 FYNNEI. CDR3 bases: TGTGCCAGCAGTGGGGGGAAGGGAGAGACCCAGTACTTC. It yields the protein CASSGGKGETQYF.

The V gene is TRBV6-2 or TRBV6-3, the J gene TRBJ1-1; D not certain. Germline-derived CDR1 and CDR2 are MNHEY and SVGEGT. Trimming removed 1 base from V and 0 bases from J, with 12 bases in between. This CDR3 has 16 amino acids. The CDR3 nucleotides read TGTGCCAGCAGTTACTTTCCCCCCAAGGTGAACACTGAAGCTTTCTTT. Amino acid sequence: CASSYFPPKVNTEAFF.

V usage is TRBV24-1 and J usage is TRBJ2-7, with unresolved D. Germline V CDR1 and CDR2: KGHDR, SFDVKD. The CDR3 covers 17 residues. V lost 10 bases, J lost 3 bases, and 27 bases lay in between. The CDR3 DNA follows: TGTGCCACACCGGCGGCGACCGCACCCGAAAAACGCTACGAGCAGTACTTC. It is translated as CATPAATAPEKRYEQYF.

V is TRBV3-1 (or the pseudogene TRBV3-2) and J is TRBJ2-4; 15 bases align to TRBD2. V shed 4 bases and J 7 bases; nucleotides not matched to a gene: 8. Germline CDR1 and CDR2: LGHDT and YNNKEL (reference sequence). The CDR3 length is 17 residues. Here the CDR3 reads CASSPARTSGRGNIQYF. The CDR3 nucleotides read TGTGCCAGCAGCCCCGCCCGGACTAGCGGGAGGGGGAACATTCAGTACTTC.

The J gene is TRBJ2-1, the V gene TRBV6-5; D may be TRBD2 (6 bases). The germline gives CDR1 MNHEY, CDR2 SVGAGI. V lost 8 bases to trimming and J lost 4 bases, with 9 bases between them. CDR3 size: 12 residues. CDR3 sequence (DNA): TGTGCCAGCCGGGACTTATACAATGAGCAGTTCTTC. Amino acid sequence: CASRDLYNEQFF.